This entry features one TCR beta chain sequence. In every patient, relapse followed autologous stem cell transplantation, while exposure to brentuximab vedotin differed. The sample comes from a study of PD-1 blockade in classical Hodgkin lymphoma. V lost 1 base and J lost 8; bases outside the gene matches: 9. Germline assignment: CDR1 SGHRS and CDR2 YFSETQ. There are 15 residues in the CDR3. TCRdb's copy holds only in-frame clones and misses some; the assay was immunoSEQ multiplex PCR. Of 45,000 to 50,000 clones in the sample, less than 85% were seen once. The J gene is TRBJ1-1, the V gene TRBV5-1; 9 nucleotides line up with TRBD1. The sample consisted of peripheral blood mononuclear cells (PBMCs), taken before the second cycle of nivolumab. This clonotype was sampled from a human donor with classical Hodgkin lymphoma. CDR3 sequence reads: CASSLMGGQGSEAFF. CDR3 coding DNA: TGCGCCAGCAGCTTGATGGGCGGACAGGGGTCCGAAGCTTTCTTT.